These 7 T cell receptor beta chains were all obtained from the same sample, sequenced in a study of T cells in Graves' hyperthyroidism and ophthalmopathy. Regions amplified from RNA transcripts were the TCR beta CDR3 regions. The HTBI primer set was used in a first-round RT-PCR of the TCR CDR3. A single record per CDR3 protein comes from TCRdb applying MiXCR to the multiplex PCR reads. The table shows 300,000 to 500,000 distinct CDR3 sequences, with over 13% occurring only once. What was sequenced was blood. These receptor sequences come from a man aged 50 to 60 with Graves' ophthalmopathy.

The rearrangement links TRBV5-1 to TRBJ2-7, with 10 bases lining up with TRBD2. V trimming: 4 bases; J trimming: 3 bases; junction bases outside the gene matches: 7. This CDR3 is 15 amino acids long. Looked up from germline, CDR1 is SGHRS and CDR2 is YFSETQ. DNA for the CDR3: TGCGCCAGCAGCCCTAAGGGACTAGCGAGCTACGAGCAGTACTTC. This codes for CASSPKGLASYEQYF.

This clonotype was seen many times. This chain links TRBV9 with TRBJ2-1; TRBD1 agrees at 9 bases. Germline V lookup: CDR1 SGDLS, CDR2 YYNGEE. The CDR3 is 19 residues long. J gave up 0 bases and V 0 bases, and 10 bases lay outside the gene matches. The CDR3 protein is CASSVVDSATGGSYNEQFF. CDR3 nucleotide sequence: TGTGCCAGCAGCGTAGTCGATTCCGCGACAGGGGGCTCCTACAATGAGCAGTTCTTC.

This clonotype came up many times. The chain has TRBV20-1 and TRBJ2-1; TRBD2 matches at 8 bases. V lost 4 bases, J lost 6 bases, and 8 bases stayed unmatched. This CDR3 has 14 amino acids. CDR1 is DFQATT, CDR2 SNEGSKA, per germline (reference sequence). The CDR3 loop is CSANLGLAGNEQFF. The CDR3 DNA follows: TGCAGTGCTAACCTCGGACTAGCTGGCAATGAGCAGTTCTTC.

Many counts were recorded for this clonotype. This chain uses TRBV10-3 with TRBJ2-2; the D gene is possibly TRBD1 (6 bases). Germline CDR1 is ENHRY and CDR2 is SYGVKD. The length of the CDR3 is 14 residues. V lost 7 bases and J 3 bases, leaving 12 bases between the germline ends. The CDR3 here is CAITRDTDTGELFF. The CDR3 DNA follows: TGTGCCATCACCAGGGACACCGACACCGGGGAGCTGTTTTTT.

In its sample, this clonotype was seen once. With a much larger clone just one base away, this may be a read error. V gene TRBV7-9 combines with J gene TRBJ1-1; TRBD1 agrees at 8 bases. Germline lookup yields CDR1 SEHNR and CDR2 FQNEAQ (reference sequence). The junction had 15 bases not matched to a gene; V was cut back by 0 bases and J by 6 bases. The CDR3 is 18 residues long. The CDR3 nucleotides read TGTGCCAGCAGCTTAGCGCCCACCGGGACAGGAATGGGAGCTGAAGCTTTCTTT. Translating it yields CASSLAPTGTGMGAEAFF.

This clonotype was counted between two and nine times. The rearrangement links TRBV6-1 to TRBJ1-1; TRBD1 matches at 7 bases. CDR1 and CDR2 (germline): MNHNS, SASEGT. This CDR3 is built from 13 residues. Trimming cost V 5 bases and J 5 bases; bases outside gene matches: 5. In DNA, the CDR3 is TGTGCCAGCAGTAAGGGGGCCGTAACTGAAGCTTTCTTT. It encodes CASSKGAVTEAFF.

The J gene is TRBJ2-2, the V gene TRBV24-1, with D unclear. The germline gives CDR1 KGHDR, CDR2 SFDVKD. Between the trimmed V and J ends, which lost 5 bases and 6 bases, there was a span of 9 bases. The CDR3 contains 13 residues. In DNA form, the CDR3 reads TGTGCCACCAGTGGTCGCGGAGCCGGGGAGCTGTTTTTT. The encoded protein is CATSGRGAGELFF.